Listed below are T cell receptor beta chains from one sample, sequenced in a study of blood T cell repertoires in COVID-19. Assay used: immunoSEQ multiplex PCR; TCRdb lists only in-frame clones, some missing. The repertoire holds around 700,000 clones, with 75% to 90% as singletons. The sample was peripheral blood. Receptors originate from a woman younger than 35 with acute or convalescent COVID-19. Each CDR3 is given without its conserved first and last residue. The order of the fields is clone size, V gene, D gene, J gene, CDR3 protein. A D gene is named only where the DNA matches it firmly. Some rows have no size entry. The others give once, few or many, or a class for an expanded clone.

-,TRBV4-3,TRBD1,TRBJ1-2,ASSQTGGAYGYT
-,TRBV29-1,TRBD2,TRBJ2-3,KVGGDADTQY
-,TRBV7-8,TRBD1,TRBJ2-7,ASSPPLDRVPSYEQY
-,TRBV14,-,TRBJ2-7,ASSRYHNQGYEQY
-,TRBV2,-,TRBJ1-1,ASKPGSNTEAF
-,TRBV27,-,TRBJ2-2,ASSLVGRGTGELF
-,TRBV5-5,TRBD1,TRBJ1-2,ASSLNAPGQNYLYGYT
-,TRBV6-5,TRBD1,TRBJ1-6,ASSRTGGSNSPLH
-,TRBV4-3,TRBD1,TRBJ1-3,ASSQQTGLADTIY
-,TRBV13,-,TRBJ1-6,ASSASRGRSSPLH
-,TRBV6-5,-,TRBJ2-7,ASSYRGYEQY
-,TRBV18,TRBD1,TRBJ2-7,ASSSGQPYEQY
once,TRBV4-3,TRBD1,TRBJ1-4,ASRSTGGPNEKLF
-,TRBV7-9,-,TRBJ1-1,ASSRQGGITEAF
once,TRBV13,TRBD2,TRBJ2-7,ASSRKGGTHYEQY
-,TRBV14,-,TRBJ1-6,ASSSGQSTSRSPLH
-,TRBV5-1,TRBD1,TRBJ1-6,ASSLEGAHNSPLH
-,TRBV7-9,-,TRBJ2-7,ASSSLGVREQY
few,TRBV6-6,-,TRBJ1-5,ASSYAAAYSNQPQH
-,TRBV19,-,TRBJ1-1,ASSFDKYTEAF
-,TRBV3-1/TRBV3-2,TRBD1,TRBJ2-1,ASSHVRDRYNEQF
-,TRBV4-1,-,TRBJ1-1,ASSQEQGYTEAF
-,TRBV9,TRBD1,TRBJ1-4,ASSVGDRAASNEKLF
once,TRBV7-9,-,TRBJ1-1,ASSLQGGEAF
-,TRBV6-1,-,TRBJ2-1,ASSEGGEQF
-,TRBV6-5,-,TRBJ1-2,ASSYSSGREYGYT
-,TRBV5-1,TRBD2,TRBJ2-7,ASSLIGLAVQGEQY
-,TRBV9,-,TRBJ1-2,ASSVGPYGEDVYYGYT
few,TRBV4-1,-,TRBJ1-2,ASSQSAPLRDYGYT
-,TRBV9,-,TRBJ2-7,ASSVLSSSEQY
-,TRBV18,TRBD2,TRBJ2-3,ASSPGLVILADTQY
-,TRBV5-5,TRBD2,TRBJ2-1,ASTPLGGGWDEQF
-,TRBV4-3,-,TRBJ1-3,ASSQDVGDSGNTIY
-,TRBV19,-,TRBJ1-1,ASSIVRGGRAEAF
-,TRBV9,TRBD2,TRBJ2-3,ASSVFGLAGLNTQY
once,TRBV7-2,TRBD1,TRBJ2-2,ASSLVAGQGPGELF
-,TRBV7-3,-,TRBJ1-1,ASSLGAGANTEAF
-,TRBV5-1,-,TRBJ1-1,ASSLMGAGMNTEAF
-,TRBV9,TRBD2,TRBJ2-3,ASSVVLAGDTDTQY
-,TRBV27,TRBD1,TRBJ2-5,ASSSTDRESQETQY
-,TRBV19,-,TRBJ1-5,ASSTSRGASNQPQH
-,TRBV3-1/TRBV3-2,TRBD2,TRBJ2-1,ASSPPGESGGYNEQF
-,TRBV7-2,TRBD2,TRBJ2-1,ASSSSGGNEQF
-,TRBV12-3/TRBV12-4,-,TRBJ2-1,ASSFGGEQF
many,TRBV19,TRBD1,TRBJ2-7,ASSISDRESYEQY
few,TRBV6-5,-,TRBJ1-5,ASSFGGNQPQH
-,TRBV21-1,-,TRBJ1-2,ASHGGQRYGYT
-,TRBV27,-,TRBJ1-1,ASSGGVPASTEAF
once,TRBV5-1,-,TRBJ1-1,ASSLFRGIPMDTEAF
-,TRBV6-5,-,TRBJ2-2,ASSYRTGELF
-,TRBV29-1,-,TRBJ1-2,SVVRGNGYT
-,TRBV6-5,TRBD1,TRBJ1-2,ATVDRGRGYGYT
-,TRBV4-2,TRBD1,TRBJ1-1,ASSRLGQGRATEAF
-,TRBV9,-,TRBJ1-2,ANSSFGYT
-,TRBV6-4,-,TRBJ2-6,ASSDTTSGANVLT
once,TRBV29-1,TRBD1,TRBJ1-2,SVGQGRGYT
-,TRBV7-4,-,TRBJ1-5,ASSLGCSGANQPQH
-,TRBV27,-,TRBJ2-7,ASSFDSGGYEQY
-,TRBV19,TRBD1,TRBJ2-3,ASSRPGQGFGTDTQY